The 5 T cell receptor beta chains in this list originate from one sample, sequenced in a study of regulatory T cells in long-lasting Graves disease. Assembly of TCR beta libraries relied on iRepertoire HTBI primers together with Arm-PCR of CDR3 regions. TCRdb ran MiXCR on the multiplex PCR reads and lists one entry per CDR3 protein. The repertoire holds some 250,000 distinct CDR3 sequences, with 15% to 20% as singletons. Documented time point: newly diagnosed GD, antithyroid drugs for less than 3 months. From RNA extracted from PBMCs, the TCR library was made. In addition, the sample was reused for a study of T cells in Graves' hyperthyroidism and ophthalmopathy.

The source was peripheral blood mononuclear cells (PBMCs), collected at new diagnosis, from a patient treated with antithyroid drugs. These receptors all come from a woman aged 25 to 45 with Graves disease.

This clonotype was recorded only once. V is TRBV20-1 and J is TRBJ2-3; 8 bases are a match to TRBD2. Germline loops: CDR1 DFQATT, CDR2 SNEGSKA (reference sequence). The V and J ends lost 5 bases and 2 bases, in that order; junction bases with no gene match: 9. The CDR3 has 15 residues. The CDR3 sequence is CSAPRLATSTDTQYF. The DNA of the CDR3 is TGCAGTGCTCCCCGACTAGCGACTTCCACAGATACGCAGTATTTT.

This clonotype was observed a few times. This chain uses TRBV4-1 with TRBJ2-1, with D perhaps matching TRBD1 (5 bases). CDR1 and CDR2 (germline): MGHRA, YSYEKL. V lost 1 base to trimming and J lost 8 bases, with 18 bases between them. The CDR3 spans 16 residues. CDR3 protein: CASSQGIFTGPYEQFF. The CDR3 region has the DNA TGCGCCAGCAGCCAAGGAATTTTTACAGGACCTTATGAGCAGTTCTTC.

This clonotype occurred many times. The V gene is TRBV4-2, the J gene TRBJ2-7; no clear D. V lost 0 bases to trimming and J lost 6 bases, with 12 bases between them. The CDR3 contains 14 residues. The germline gives CDR1 LGHNA, CDR2 YNFKEQ. CDR3 sequence: CASSQEVGSTEQYF. CDR3 DNA sequence: TGTGCCAGCAGCCAAGAGGTGGGAAGTACCGAGCAGTACTTC.

In this sample, this clonotype turned up a few times. This chain uses TRBV9 with TRBJ2-4; D is perhaps TRBD1 (6 bases). CDR1 and CDR2 from the germline V gene are SGDLS and YYNGEE. The length of the CDR3 is 16 residues. With 4 bases removed from V and 6 bases from J, the gap between germline ends came to 20 bases. CDR3 in amino acids: CASSPQGGGAVNIQYF. DNA of the CDR3: TGTGCCAGCAGCCCACAGGGTGGGGGTGCCGTAAACATTCAGTACTTC.

The chain joins TRBV20-1 to TRBJ2-1, with 16 nucleotides matching TRBD2. V lost 6 bases to trimming and J lost 6 bases; unmatched junction nucleotides: 8. Germline lookup yields CDR1 DFQATT and CDR2 SNEGSKA (reference sequence). The CDR3 is 16 amino acids. DNA of the CDR3: TGCAGTGCGCAAGGGACTAGCGGGGGGGCCTTCAATGAGCAGTTCTTC. Its protein product is CSAQGTSGGAFNEQFF.